Reported below is one T cell receptor beta chain. What it binds is unknown. The sample belongs to a study of blood T cells in healthy people across ages. Study-wide findings and caveats: Age showed a roughly linear inverse relationship with TCR beta diversity per million T cells.

Then a second PCR, running about 6 to 12 cycles, was carried out with a sample-barcoded 5' primer and a J-beta primer mix. TCRdb redid the calling of the 5' RACE reads with MiXCR, one entry per CDR3 protein. Among some 670,000 distinct CDR3 sequences listed, approximately 52% were seen once. V lost 1 base, J lost 7 bases, and 7 bases lay in between. Per the germline V gene, CDR1 is LGHDT and CDR2 is YNNKEL (reference sequence). The CDR3 runs 12 residues. Isolated per sample were at least 7 million PBMCs. V usage is TRBV3-1 and J usage is TRBJ1-1, with unresolved D. The TCR comes from a woman of 80 years or more in good health. Sequences were obtained from blood. The CDR3 protein is CASSQAAGEAFF. CDR3 in DNA: TGTGCCAGCAGCCAAGCCGCAGGTGAAGCTTTCTTT. Using reference TRBV3-1 and TRBJ1-1 for the parts outside the CDR3, the full variable domain is DTAVSQTPKYLVTQMGNDKSIKCEQNLGHDTMYWYKQDSKKFLKIMFSYNNKELIINETVPNRFSPKSPDKAHLNLHINSLELGDSAVYFCASSQAAGEAFFGQGTRLTVV.